Below are 3 T cell receptor beta chains sequenced from a single sample in a study of blood T cell repertoires in COVID-19. Measured with immunoSEQ multiplex PCR; TCRdb has only the in-frame clones, and not every one. Seen here are roughly 250,000 clones, roughly nine tenths observed once, and the top ten hold around 7.2%. Sample: peripheral blood. The receptors stem from a man aged 55 to 70 who had recovered from COVID-19.

The J gene is TRBJ1-1, the V gene TRBV30; D remains ambiguous. Germline CDR1 and CDR2: GTSNPN and SVGIG (reference sequence). V gave up 6 bases and J gave up 1 base, with 21 bases separating them. The CDR3 is made up of 16 amino acids. CDR3 sequence: CACYPPPRDKNTEAFF. In nucleotides, the CDR3 is TGTGCCTGCTATCCCCCCCCACGGGATAAGAACACTGAAGCTTTCTTT. Full variable domain (remainder filled in from reference TRBV30 and TRBJ1-1): SQTIHQWPATLVQPVGSPLSLECTVEGTSNPNLYWYRQAAGRGLQLLFYSVGIGQISSEVPQNLSASRPQDRQFILSSKKLLLSDSGFYLCACYPPPRDKNTEAFFGQGTRLTVV.

This clone appeared once. The rearrangement links TRBV6-4 to TRBJ1-5, with 9 bases fitting TRBD1. The length of the CDR3 is 15 residues. Germline assignment: CDR1 MRHNA and CDR2 SNTAGT. Trimming at V came to 5 bases and at J to 7 bases, leaving 9 bases not matched to a gene. The CDR3 protein is CASSPGTGMGQPQHF. CDR3 nucleotide sequence: TGTGCCAGCAGTCCCGGGACAGGGATGGGCCAGCCCCAGCATTTT.

Only a few counts were recorded for this clone. V and J are TRBV19 and TRBJ1-5; 12 positions match TRBD1. Germline CDR1 reads LNHDA; CDR2 reads SQIVND (reference sequence). The CDR3 has 16 residues. V dropped 4 bases and J dropped 5; count of bases not matched to a gene: 6. DNA for the CDR3: TGTGCCAGTAGTACCTGGGACAGGGGGCTTTATCAGCCCCAGCATTTT. As protein: CASSTWDRGLYQPQHF.